These T cell receptor beta chains were read from a single sample in a study of blood T cell repertoires in COVID-19. The protocol was immunoSEQ multiplex PCR, while the TCRdb copy is restricted to in-frame clones and leaves out a portion. This sample has under 150,000 clones, with around 82% found just once. Input material: PBMCs or T cells enriched from blood (not recorded which). These receptors came from a man aged 50-60 years in a cohort exposed to, infected with or recovered from COVID-19 (not recorded which). Both conserved end residues are part of each CDR3. Each record gives: D gene, J gene, V gene, clone size, CDR3 protein, CDR3 DNA. The D gene is left open where the match is weak. Where a row states a size, it is once, few, many or the class of an expanded clone; other rows omit it.

d_gene: TRBD1; j_gene: TRBJ1-2; v_gene: TRBV29-1; abundance: NA; CDR3aa: CSARGQGFGYTF; CDR3nt: TGCAGCGCCCGGGGACAGGGGTTTGGCTACACCTTC
d_gene: TRBD2; j_gene: TRBJ2-1; v_gene: TRBV9; abundance: NA; CDR3aa: CASSSGLGNEQFF; CDR3nt: TGTGCCAGCAGCTCCGGACTAGGCAATGAGCAGTTCTTC
d_gene: TRBD1; j_gene: TRBJ1-2; v_gene: TRBV28; abundance: NA; CDR3aa: CAIAALTGIYGYTF; CDR3nt: TGTGCCATAGCAGCCCTGACAGGGATCTATGGCTACACCTTC
d_gene: NA; j_gene: TRBJ2-7; v_gene: TRBV18; abundance: NA; CDR3aa: CASSPPNGGRDEQYF; CDR3nt: TGTGCCAGCTCACCACCGAACGGGGGTAGGGACGAGCAGTACTTC
d_gene: TRBD1; j_gene: TRBJ1-2; v_gene: TRBV30; abundance: NA; CDR3aa: CAWSGQGNYGYTF; CDR3nt: TGTGCCTGGAGTGGACAGGGGAACTATGGCTACACCTTC
d_gene: TRBD2; j_gene: TRBJ2-1; v_gene: TRBV29-1; abundance: NA; CDR3aa: CSVDRTSGGDEQFF; CDR3nt: TGCAGCGTTGACCGGACTAGCGGGGGTGATGAGCAGTTCTTC
d_gene: TRBD1; j_gene: TRBJ1-1; v_gene: TRBV6-5; abundance: NA; CDR3aa: CASSKTGLTEAFF; CDR3nt: TGTGCCAGCAGCAAGACAGGGCTTACTGAAGCTTTCTTT
d_gene: TRBD1; j_gene: TRBJ2-2; v_gene: TRBV27; abundance: NA; CDR3aa: CASSPGTGIGAGELFF; CDR3nt: TGTGCCAGCAGTCCTGGGACAGGGATAGGGGCCGGGGAGCTGTTTTTT
d_gene: TRBD2; j_gene: TRBJ2-5; v_gene: TRBV10-3; abundance: NA; CDR3aa: CAITGGEQETQYF; CDR3nt: TGTGCCATCACGGGGGGGGAACAAGAGACCCAGTACTTC
d_gene: TRBD2; j_gene: TRBJ2-7; v_gene: TRBV7-8; abundance: few; CDR3aa: CASSLVIFSGRGPTYEQYF; CDR3nt: TGTGCCAGCAGCTTAGTAATCTTTAGCGGGAGGGGCCCCACCTACGAGCAGTACTTC
d_gene: NA; j_gene: TRBJ1-3; v_gene: TRBV5-6; abundance: NA; CDR3aa: CASSFPSGGAGNTIYF; CDR3nt: TGTGCCAGCAGCTTCCCCAGTGGCGGGGCTGGAAACACCATATATTTT
d_gene: TRBD2; j_gene: TRBJ2-7; v_gene: TRBV28; abundance: NA; CDR3aa: CASMGGHGSGRGGGAYEQYF; CDR3nt: TGTGCCAGCATGGGAGGTCACGGATCCGGTCGCGGGGGGGGCGCCTACGAGCAGTACTTC
d_gene: TRBD2; j_gene: TRBJ2-5; v_gene: TRBV9; abundance: NA; CDR3aa: CASSVVAGGPQETQYF; CDR3nt: TGTGCCAGCAGCGTAGTGGCGGGAGGCCCCCAAGAGACCCAGTACTTC
d_gene: TRBD2; j_gene: TRBJ2-5; v_gene: TRBV3-1/TRBV3-2; abundance: NA; CDR3aa: CASSSWGGENQETQYF; CDR3nt: TGTGCCAGCAGCTCCTGGGGGGGGGAAAATCAAGAGACCCAGTACTTC
d_gene: TRBD1; j_gene: TRBJ2-7; v_gene: TRBV28; abundance: NA; CDR3aa: CASRTGGHYEQYF; CDR3nt: TGTGCCAGCAGGACAGGGGGCCACTACGAGCAGTACTTC
d_gene: NA; j_gene: TRBJ1-2; v_gene: TRBV7-9; abundance: NA; CDR3aa: CASSSHLGPVYGYTF; CDR3nt: TGTGCCAGCAGCTCTCACCTGGGGCCGGTATATGGCTACACCTTC
d_gene: TRBD1; j_gene: TRBJ1-2; v_gene: TRBV3-1/TRBV3-2; abundance: few; CDR3aa: CASQTGGWGYTF; CDR3nt: TGTGCCAGCCAGACAGGGGGCTGGGGCTACACCTTC
d_gene: TRBD1; j_gene: TRBJ1-1; v_gene: TRBV4-1; abundance: NA; CDR3aa: CASSQDVWGTGRTEAFF; CDR3nt: TGCGCCAGCAGCCAAGATGTTTGGGGGACAGGGAGGACTGAAGCTTTCTTT
d_gene: NA; j_gene: TRBJ1-2; v_gene: TRBV6-2/TRBV6-3; abundance: NA; CDR3aa: CASSRPMGGGQYGYTF; CDR3nt: TGTGCCAGCAGTCGCCCCATGGGTGGGGGCCAGTATGGCTACACCTTC
d_gene: NA; j_gene: TRBJ2-7; v_gene: TRBV28; abundance: NA; CDR3aa: CASSTTGEQYF; CDR3nt: TGTGCCAGCAGCACGACAGGCGAGCAGTACTTC
d_gene: NA; j_gene: TRBJ1-2; v_gene: TRBV12-3/TRBV12-4; abundance: NA; CDR3aa: CASAGNLGHGYTF; CDR3nt: TGTGCCAGTGCGGGGAACCTAGGGCATGGCTACACCTTC
d_gene: TRBD1; j_gene: TRBJ2-1; v_gene: TRBV7-9; abundance: NA; CDR3aa: CASSLAVTGEFF; CDR3nt: TGTGCCAGCAGCTTAGCGGTTACAGGGGAGTTCTTC